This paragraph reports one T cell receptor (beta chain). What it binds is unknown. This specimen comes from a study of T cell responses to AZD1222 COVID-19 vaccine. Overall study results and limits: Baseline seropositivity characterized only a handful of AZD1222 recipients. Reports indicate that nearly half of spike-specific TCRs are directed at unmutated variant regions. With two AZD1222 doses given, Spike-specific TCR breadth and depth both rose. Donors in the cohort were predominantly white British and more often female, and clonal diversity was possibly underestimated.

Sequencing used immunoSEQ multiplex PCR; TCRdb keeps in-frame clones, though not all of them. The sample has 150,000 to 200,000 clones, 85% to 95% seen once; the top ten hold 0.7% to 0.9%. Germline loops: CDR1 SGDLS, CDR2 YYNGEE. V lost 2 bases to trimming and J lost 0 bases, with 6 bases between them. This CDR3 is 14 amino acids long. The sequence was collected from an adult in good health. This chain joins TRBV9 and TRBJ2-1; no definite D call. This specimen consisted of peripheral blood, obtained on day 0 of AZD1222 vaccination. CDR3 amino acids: CASSVGVSYNEQFF. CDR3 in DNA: TGTGCCAGCAGCGTTGGAGTCTCCTACAATGAGCAGTTCTTC. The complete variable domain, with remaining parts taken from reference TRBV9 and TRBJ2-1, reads DSGVTQTPKHLITATGQRVTLRCSPRSGDLSVYWYQQSLDQGLQFLIQYYNGEERAKGNILERFSAQQFPDLHSELNLSSLELGDSALYFCASSVGVSYNEQFFGPGTRLTVL.